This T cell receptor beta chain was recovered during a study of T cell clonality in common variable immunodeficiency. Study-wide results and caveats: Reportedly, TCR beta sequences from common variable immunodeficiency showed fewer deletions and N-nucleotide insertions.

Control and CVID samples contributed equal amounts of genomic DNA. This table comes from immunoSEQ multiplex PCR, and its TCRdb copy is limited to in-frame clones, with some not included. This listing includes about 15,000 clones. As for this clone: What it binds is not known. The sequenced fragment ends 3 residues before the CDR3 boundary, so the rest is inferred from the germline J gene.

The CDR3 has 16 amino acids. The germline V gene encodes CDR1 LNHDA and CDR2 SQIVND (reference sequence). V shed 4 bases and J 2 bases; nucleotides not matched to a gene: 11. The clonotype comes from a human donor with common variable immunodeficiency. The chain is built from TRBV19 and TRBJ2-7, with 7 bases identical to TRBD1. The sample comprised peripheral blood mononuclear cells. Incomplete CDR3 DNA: TGTGCCAGTAGTAATACCCTTCGGGACAGTACCTACGAG. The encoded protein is CASSNTLRDSTYE. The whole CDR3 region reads CASSNTLRDSTYEQYF.